This T cell receptor beta chain was sequenced for a study of blood T cell repertoires in COVID-19. The authors' processing: Amplifying reference gene primers gave estimates of nucleated cell counts. Only in-frame clones appear in the TCRdb table, and some are missing; sequencing was by immunoSEQ multiplex PCR. V and J calls and clone size are given by that table; D and trimming were obtained from the DNA. The sample lists around 170,000 clones, around 80% occurring once. Germline V lookup: CDR1 LGHNA, CDR2 YNFKEQ. Trimming removed 4 bases at V and 6 bases at J, with 15 bases between. CDR3 length: 14 amino acids.

Sequenced input: peripheral blood. The chain uses TRBV4-2 and TRBJ1-1; D may be TRBD1 (5 bases). This clonotype was sampled from a man in his 70s with active or convalescent COVID-19. CDR3 amino acids: CASSPKATQAEAFF. For the CDR3, the DNA is TGTGCCAGCAGCCCCAAAGCGACACAGGCTGAAGCTTTCTTT.